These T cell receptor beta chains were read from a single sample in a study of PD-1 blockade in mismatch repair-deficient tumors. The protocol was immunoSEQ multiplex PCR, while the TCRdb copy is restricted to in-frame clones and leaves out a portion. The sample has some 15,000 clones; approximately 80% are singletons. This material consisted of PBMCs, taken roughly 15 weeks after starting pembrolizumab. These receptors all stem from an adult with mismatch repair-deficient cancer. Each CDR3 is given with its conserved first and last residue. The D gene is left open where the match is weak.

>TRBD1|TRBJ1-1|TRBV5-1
CASSWGTGNTEAFF
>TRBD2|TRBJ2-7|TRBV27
CASSPGGSGASYEQYF
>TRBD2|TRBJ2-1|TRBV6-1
CASSEWGRAAYNEQFF
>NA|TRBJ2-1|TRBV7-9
CASSFPFNEQFF
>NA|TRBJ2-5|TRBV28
CASSSDSEETQYF
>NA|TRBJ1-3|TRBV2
CASSELLSGNTIYF
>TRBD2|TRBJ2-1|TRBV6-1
CASSEDGTSGFLYNEQFF
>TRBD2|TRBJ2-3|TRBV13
CASSPSWTSGTYDTQYF
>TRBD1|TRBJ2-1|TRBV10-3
CAISAQGGDNEQFF
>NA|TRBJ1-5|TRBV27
CASSRSLTEPQHF
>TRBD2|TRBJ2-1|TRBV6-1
CASSKAGGPFDEQFF
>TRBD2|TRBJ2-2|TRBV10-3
CAISAREGTGELFF
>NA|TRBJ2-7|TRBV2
CASSSPRGYEQYF
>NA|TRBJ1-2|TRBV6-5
CASSRAGAGYTF
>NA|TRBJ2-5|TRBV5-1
CASSQIPGQRETQYF
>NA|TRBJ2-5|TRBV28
CASSFYETQYF
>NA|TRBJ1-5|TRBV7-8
CASSLVGLRTGNQPQHF
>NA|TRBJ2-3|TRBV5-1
CASSFSFTDTQYF
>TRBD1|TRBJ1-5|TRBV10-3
CAISGTGGNQPQHF
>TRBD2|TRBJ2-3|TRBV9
CASSVEASGRVRTDTQYF
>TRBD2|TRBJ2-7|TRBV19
CASSSTSGRYEQYF
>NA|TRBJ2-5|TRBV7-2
CASSSYSEETQYF
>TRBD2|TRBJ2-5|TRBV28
CASSLRASGTLQETQYF
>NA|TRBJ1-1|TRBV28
CASSSNPTSGGGGTEAFF
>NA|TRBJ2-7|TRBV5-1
CASNGGPPTVEQYF
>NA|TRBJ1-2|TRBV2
CASNPGVPGDGYTF
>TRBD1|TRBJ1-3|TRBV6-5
CASRPDRGPGNTIYF
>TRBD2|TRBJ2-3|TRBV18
CASSPTSASTDTQYF
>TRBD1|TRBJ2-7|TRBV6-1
CASNPTGVYEQYF
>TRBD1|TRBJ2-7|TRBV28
CASRTGGYEQYF
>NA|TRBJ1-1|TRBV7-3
CASSRSGGGNTEAFF
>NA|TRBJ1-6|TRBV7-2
CASSFQGSNSPLHF
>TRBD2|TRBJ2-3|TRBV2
CATRRREGTDTQYF
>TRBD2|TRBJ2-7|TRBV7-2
CASSLGFASGGMYF
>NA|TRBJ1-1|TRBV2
CASSSYGGNTEAFF
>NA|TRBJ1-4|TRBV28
CASSRSGRGYEKLFF
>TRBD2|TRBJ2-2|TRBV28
CASSLPSTSLAGELFF
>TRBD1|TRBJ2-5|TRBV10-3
CATKGWTGGRQETQYF
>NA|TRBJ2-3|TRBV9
CASSLFDIRDTQYF
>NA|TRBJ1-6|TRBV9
CASSVERDNFYNSPLHF
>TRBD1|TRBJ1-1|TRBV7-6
CASSLVGQSTEAFF
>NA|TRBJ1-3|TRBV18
CASFDSSGNTIYF
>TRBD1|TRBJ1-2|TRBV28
CASSLSGGYGYTF
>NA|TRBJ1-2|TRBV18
CASTTFSNYGYTF
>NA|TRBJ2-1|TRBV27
CASSFWSENNEQFF
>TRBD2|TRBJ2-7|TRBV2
CASSPTAGVNYEQYF
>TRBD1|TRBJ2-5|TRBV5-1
CASSQTGGMETQYF
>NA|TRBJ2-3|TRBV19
CASSVLLGIDTQYF
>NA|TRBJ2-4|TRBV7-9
CASSLVTAVRDIQYF
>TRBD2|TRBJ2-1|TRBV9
CASSVRTSGMIYNEQFF
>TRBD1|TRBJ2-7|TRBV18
CASSPPIAGQGALYEQYF
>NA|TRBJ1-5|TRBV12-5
CASGPFPRENNQPQHF
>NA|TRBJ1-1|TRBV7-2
CASSLGWGGTEAFF
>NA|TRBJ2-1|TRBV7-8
CASSLGGSEQFF
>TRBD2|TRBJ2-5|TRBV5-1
CASSVTSVGETQYF
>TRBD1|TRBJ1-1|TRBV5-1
CASSSGTDVFLNTEAFF
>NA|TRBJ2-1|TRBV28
CASSEGLSYNEQFF
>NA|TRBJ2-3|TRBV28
CASSTPNTDTQYF